Below are 31 T cell receptor beta chains sequenced from a single sample in a study of blood T cell repertoires in COVID-19 (dated by TCRdb to the early 2020s). Preparation of the library involved the immunoSEQ multiplex PCR assay. TCRdb's version of the immuneACCESS table is confined to in-frame rearrangements and falls short of the full clone set. An unresolved V gene accounts for under half of the shortfall where checked; the remainder is of unknown origin. Here the sample has some 200,000 clones; roughly nine tenths occur a single time. Approximately 3.5% of the sample is in the top ten clones. Specimen: PBMCs or T cells enriched from blood (not recorded which). These receptors came from a woman aged 18-29 years in a cohort exposed to, infected with or recovered from COVID-19 (not recorded which).

There are a few counts of this clone. The V and J genes are TRBV5-6 and TRBJ2-1; 12 bases align to TRBD2. With V trimmed by 4 bases and J by 0 bases, 8 bases remained unmatched. Germline CDR1 and CDR2: SGHDT and YYEEEE. This CDR3 has 18 residues. CDR3 amino acids: CASSTTSGSSPSYNEQFF. CDR3 nucleotides: TGTGCCAGCAGCACGACTAGCGGGAGTTCCCCCTCCTACAATGAGCAGTTCTTC.

The chain combines TRBV4-1 with TRBJ2-7; the D gene is possibly TRBD1 (7 bases). CDR1 is MGHRA and CDR2 is YSYEKL in the germline V gene. The length of the CDR3 is 15 residues. Trimming removed 0 bases at V and 3 bases at J, with 12 bases between. The DNA of the CDR3 is TGCGCCAGCAGCCAAGAGGAGGGGGCCTACTACGAGCAGTACTTC. It specifies CASSQEEGAYYEQYF.

The chain uses TRBV29-1 and TRBJ1-2; tentative D call: TRBD1 (5 bases). The V and J ends lost 3 bases and 3 bases respectively, with 17 bases between them. The germline CDR1 and CDR2 sequences are SQVTM and ANQGSEA. This CDR3 has 15 residues. The CDR3 spells CSVDGGISGDYGYTF. The DNA for the CDR3 is TGCAGCGTTGACGGGGGAATTTCGGGAGACTATGGCTACACCTTC.

The chain links TRBV11-2 to TRBJ2-2, with 7 positions matching TRBD1. J was trimmed by 5 bases and V by 5 bases; bases with no gene match: 2. CDR1 and CDR2 (germline): SGHAT, FQNNGV. This CDR3 is 13 amino acids long. The CDR3 DNA reads TGTGCCAGCAGCCAGACAGGGACCGGGGAGCTGTTTTTT. As protein: CASSQTGTGELFF.

This clone has just a few counts. The rearrangement joins TRBV28 to TRBJ1-2; 9 bases agree with TRBD1. Germline V gives CDR1 MDHEN, CDR2 SYDVKM. V shed 5 bases, J shed 4 bases, and the junction held 5 bases outside the gene matches. The CDR3 is 14 amino acids. The CDR3, as DNA: TGTGCCAGCAGTCCGGGACAGGGAATCTATGGCTACACCTTC. It is translated as CASSPGQGIYGYTF.

The rearrangement joins TRBV19 to TRBJ2-3; 9 bases are a match to TRBD2. The germline CDR1 and CDR2 sequences are LNHDA and SQIVND (reference sequence). V was clipped by 0 bases and J by 4 bases; unmatched bases: 8. This CDR3 region has 17 residues. CDR3: CASSIDVSGGPADTQYF. The CDR3 DNA is TGTGCCAGTAGTATAGATGTCAGCGGGGGGCCCGCAGATACGCAGTATTTT.

This chain links TRBV7-8 with TRBJ2-1, with a possible D match to TRBD2 (5 bases). Germline lookup yields CDR1 SGHVS and CDR2 FQNEAQ. The germline V and J ends were trimmed by 8 bases and 1 base, with 12 bases remaining between them. The CDR3 has 14 residues. The CDR3 loop is CASREFASYNEQFF. The CDR3 coding sequence is TGTGCCAGCCGGGAATTCGCGTCCTACAATGAGCAGTTCTTC.

The chain is built from TRBV5-1 and TRBJ1-1, with 7 nucleotides matching TRBD1. CDR3 size: 12 residues. After removal of 5 bases from V and 6 bases from J, the junction contained 4 bases not matched to a gene. The germline V gene has CDR1 SGHRS and CDR2 YFSETQ. DNA of the CDR3: TGCGCCAGCAGGGAGGGGGCCGCTGAAGCTTTCTTT. Its translation is CASREGAAEAFF.

This clone was detected only a few times. This sequence joins TRBV18 and TRBJ2-1; unclear D gene. The ends were cut back, 2 bases at V and 4 bases at J, with 15 bases in the middle. Germline CDR1 is KGHSH and CDR2 is LQKENI. This CDR3 comprises 16 residues. This CDR3 is CASSPKTARPYNEQFF. CDR3 nucleotide sequence: TGTGCCAGCTCACCAAAGACGGCTAGACCATACAATGAGCAGTTCTTC.

J is TRBJ1-2 and V is TRBV28; 11 bases line up with TRBD1. This CDR3 region has 15 residues. Unmatched junction bases numbered 10, after V lost 7 bases and J lost 6 bases. Looked up from germline, CDR1 is MDHEN and CDR2 is SYDVKM. This CDR3 is CASNSGTGGLDGYTF. The CDR3 DNA reads as TGTGCCAGCAATTCCGGGACAGGGGGTTTGGATGGCTACACCTTC.

This clone was found a few times. The V call is TRBV18, the J call TRBJ2-2; D might be TRBD2 (5 bases). Trimming cost V 3 bases and J 4 bases, with 12 bases left between them. The CDR3 contains 15 residues. Germline V gene sequence: CDR1 KGHSH, CDR2 LQKENI. CDR3 in amino acids: CASSPWTAGTGELFF. The CDR3, as DNA: TGTGCCAGCTCACCGTGGACGGCGGGCACCGGGGAGCTGTTTTTT.

The J gene is TRBJ2-1, the V gene TRBV5-1; D is possibly TRBD2 (7 bases). V lost 1 base and J lost 0, with 11 bases in between. Germline CDR1 SGHRS, CDR2 YFSETQ. The CDR3 is 16 residues long. The CDR3 here is CASSLTGGASYNEQFF. The CDR3 DNA is TGCGCCAGCAGCTTGACGGGGGGCGCCTCCTACAATGAGCAGTTCTTC.

V is TRBV5-8 and J is TRBJ1-5; no firm D call. Germline CDR1 and CDR2: SGHTS and YDEGEE. CDR3 length: 11 residues. Trimming cost V 3 bases and J 6 bases, with 4 bases left between them. The CDR3 DNA sequence: TGTGCCAGCAGCTCGGGTCAGCCCCAGCATTTT. Its translation is CASSSGQPQHF.

V is TRBV24-1 and J is TRBJ1-2, with no clear D. Germline values: CDR1 KGHDR, CDR2 SFDVKD. The CDR3 runs to 10 residues. The V and J ends lost 4 bases and 12 bases respectively, with 8 bases between them. DNA of the CDR3: TGTGCCACCAGTGAGGCATTTAACACCTTC. Its protein product is CATSEAFNTF.

The J gene is TRBJ2-3, the V gene TRBV6-5; D is perhaps TRBD2 (6 bases). V lost 6 bases to trimming and J lost 2 bases, with 15 bases between them. CDR1 and CDR2 (germline): MNHEY, SVGAGI. The CDR3 is 15 residues long. The CDR3 loop is CASSLEGFDTDTQYF. The DNA of the CDR3 is TGTGCCAGCAGCCTGGAGGGGTTTGACACAGATACGCAGTATTTT.

This clone was seen once. V and J are TRBV6-5 and TRBJ2-5; TRBD1 is a possible D gene (5 bases). The CDR3 has 15 residues. Germline CDR1 MNHEY, CDR2 SVGAGI. V lost 6 bases and J 2 bases, leaving 16 bases between the germline ends. CDR3 sequence reads: CASSLGQGPQETQYF. DNA for the CDR3: TGTGCCAGCAGCCTCGGACAAGGCCCACAAGAGACCCAGTACTTC.

The chain combines TRBV4-1 with TRBJ1-5; D perhaps matches TRBD1 (6 bases). Germline CDR1 and CDR2: MGHRA and YSYEKL. This CDR3 comprises 17 residues. Between the trimmed V and J ends, which lost 3 bases and 6 bases, there was a span of 21 bases. The CDR3 nucleotides are TGCGCCAGCAGCCAGACTGGACAGAATTTGGGTGCTCAGCCCCAGCATTTT. It is translated as CASSQTGQNLGAQPQHF.

The rearrangement links TRBV11-1 to TRBJ2-1; TRBD2 aligns across 9 bases. V trimming: 3 bases; J trimming: 6 bases; junction bases outside the gene matches: 6. Germline CDR1 reads SGHAT; CDR2 reads FQDESV (reference sequence). The CDR3 loop spans 15 amino acids. CDR3 protein: CASSFPGLAGNEQFF. CDR3 coding DNA: TGTGCCAGCAGCTTTCCGGGACTAGCAGGCAATGAGCAGTTCTTC.

The chain links TRBV5-8 to TRBJ2-6; D possibly corresponds to TRBD1 (6 bases). Trimming left V 3 bases short and J 5 bases short, with 12 bases between. Germline V gene sequence: CDR1 SGHTS, CDR2 YDEGEE. The CDR3 is 15 residues long. The CDR3 nucleotides read TGTGCCAGCAGCTCCAGACAGGATTGGGCCAACGTCCTGACTTTC. It codes for CASSSRQDWANVLTF.

The chain combines TRBV21-1 with TRBJ1-2; the table's D call, TRBD1, has no DNA check behind it. TRBV21-1 is shown as a pseudogene. CDR3 length: 14 residues. This CDR3 is CASSSDRDEYGYTF. CDR3 nucleotide sequence: TGTGCCAGCAGCAGTGACAGGGATGAGTATGGCTACACCTTC.

The chain recombines TRBV2 with TRBJ1-1, with D unresolved. CDR3 length: 13 amino acids. Trimming left V 8 bases short and J 0 bases short, with 10 bases between. CDR1 SNHLY and CDR2 FYNNEI come from the germline V gene. This CDR3 reads CASQTRMNTEAFF. The DNA for the CDR3 is TGTGCCAGCCAGACCAGGATGAACACTGAAGCTTTCTTT.

This chain uses TRBV27 with TRBJ1-2, with TRBD1 identical over 10 bases. The CDR3 extends over 14 amino acids. J gave up 8 bases and V 3 bases, and 6 bases lay outside the gene matches. Germline CDR1 and CDR2: MNHEY and SMNVEV (reference sequence). CDR3 sequence: CASSLGQGTFGYTF. Written as DNA, the CDR3 is TGTGCCAGCAGTTTGGGACAGGGGACGTTCGGCTACACCTTC.

CDR3 nucleotide sequence: TGTGCCAGCTCACCAGGGAGGGATCAGCCCCAGCATTTT. Amino acid sequence: CASSPGRDQPQHF. V is TRBV18 and J is TRBJ1-5, with D uncertain. Germline V gene data show CDR1 as KGHSH and CDR2 as LQKENI. The CDR3 is 13 residues long. With 2 bases removed from V and 5 bases from J, the gap between germline ends came to 7 bases. Full variable domain (missing parts from reference TRBV18 and TRBJ1-5): NAGVMQNPRHLVRRRGQEARLRCSPMKGHSHVYWYRQLPEEGLKFMVYLQKENIIDESGMPKERFSAEFPKEGPSILRIQQVVRGDSAAYFCASSPGRDQPQHFGDGTRLSIL.

The chain recombines TRBV19 with TRBJ2-2; TRBD2 aligns across 8 bases. Germline lookup yields CDR1 LNHDA and CDR2 SQIVND (reference sequence). The V and J ends lost 5 bases and 4 bases, in that order; junction bases with no gene match: 6. This CDR3 has 15 residues. This CDR3 reads CASSSGLAGTGELFF. In DNA form, the CDR3 reads TGTGCCAGTAGTTCCGGACTAGCAGGCACCGGGGAGCTGTTTTTT.

This chain links TRBV5-4 with TRBJ2-3; TRBD1 matches at 7 bases. The V gene's germline CDR1 is SGHNT and CDR2 YYREEE (reference sequence). This CDR3 region has 15 residues. Trimming took 5 bases from V and 1 from J; bases not matched to a gene: 7. The DNA for the CDR3 is TGTGCCAGCAGAAAAGACAGGGTTGGCACAGATACGCAGTATTTT. It codes for CASRKDRVGTDTQYF.

This clone was seen a handful of times. The chain couples TRBV9 to TRBJ2-6; 7 nucleotides agree with TRBD1. The CDR3 is 18 amino acids. Germline V gene data show CDR1 as SGDLS and CDR2 as YYNGEE. Trimming took 4 bases from V and 0 from J; bases not matched to a gene: 10. CDR3 nucleotides: TGTGCCAGCAGCCTCCTCGGGACAGACTACTCTGGGGCCAACGTCCTGACTTTC. Translated, it gives CASSLLGTDYSGANVLTF.

The chain links TRBV11-2 to TRBJ2-7, with no clear D. V was pared by 4 bases and J by 3 bases, with 13 bases between. The CDR3 is 14 amino acids. Germline CDR1 is SGHAT and CDR2 is FQNNGV. This CDR3 is CASSSPRGNYEQYF. For the CDR3, the DNA is TGTGCCAGCAGCTCTCCTCGCGGAAACTACGAGCAGTACTTC.

Here the CDR3 DNA reads TGTGCCACCAGCAGGGGACTAGCCCAAGAGACCCAGTACTTC. Translating gives CATSRGLAQETQYF. The chain is built from TRBV15 and TRBJ2-5; 9 bases match TRBD2. The CDR3 runs 14 residues. CDR1 LNHNV and CDR2 YYDKDF come from the germline V gene (reference sequence). J gave up 1 base and V 3 bases, and 0 bases lay outside the gene matches.

The rearrangement joins TRBV19 to TRBJ2-1; D gene unclear. Trimming left V 1 base short and J 0 bases short, with 7 bases between. This CDR3 contains 15 residues. CDR1 is LNHDA and CDR2 is SQIVND in the germline V gene (reference sequence). The CDR3: CASSIVLVSYNEQFF. DNA of the CDR3: TGTGCCAGTAGTATAGTACTGGTCTCCTACAATGAGCAGTTCTTC.

The rearrangement uses TRBV28 and TRBJ2-3; D is possibly TRBD1 (6 bases). CDR1 and CDR2 from the germline V gene are MDHEN and SYDVKM. Between the trimmed V and J ends, which lost 2 bases and 0 bases, there was a span of 12 bases. The CDR3 is made up of 16 amino acids. In DNA, the CDR3 is TGTGCCAGCAGTTTAATGGGGGCCCCTAGCACAGATACGCAGTATTTT. Its translation: CASSLMGAPSTDTQYF.

The CDR3 spells CASSLGTGDGYTF. DNA of the CDR3: TGTGCCAGCAGCTTGGGGACAGGGGATGGCTACACCTTC. The chain combines TRBV11-3 with TRBJ1-2; 10 bases are shared with TRBD1. CDR3 length: 13 amino acids. The V gene's germline CDR1 is SGHNT and CDR2 YENEEA. J lost 6 bases, V lost 3 bases, and 1 base had no gene match.